This T cell receptor beta chain was obtained from a study of T cells in Graves' hyperthyroidism and ophthalmopathy (dated by TCRdb to the late 2010s). In the study overall: Peripheral blood was collected at initial diagnosis, before any treatment. To identify TCR V-J signatures that set the groups apart, the researchers used a discovery cohort of 100 patients, made up of fewer than 50 with Graves' ophthalmopathy and about 60 with stable Graves' hyperthyroidism. Prospective prediction of ophthalmopathy was tested in an independent validation cohort of about 19 hyperthyroidism patients and 17 patients who later progressed to ophthalmopathy. For training and testing, the 110 or so patients in the discovery cohort were randomly divided in a 7:3 ratio. In addition, the study compared T-cell repertoires in thyroid tissue and in blood from about 6 Graves' hyperthyroidism patients. After sampling, hyperthyroidism patients received methimazole starting at 30 mg daily, and ophthalmopathy patients received high-dose intravenous methylprednisolone. The paper reports TCR Vbeta CDR3 sequencing of some 140 peripheral blood samples: approximately 41 ophthalmopathy, over 70 hyperthyroidism and approximately 17 progressor patients.

The TCR beta CDR3 regions were amplified from the RNA transcripts. The first round of RT-PCR for the TCR CDR3 was performed with the HTBI primer set and the Qiagen OneStep RT-PCR kit. The libraries were constructed in a second round of multiplex PCR and then size-selected and purified. Paired-end sequencing of the libraries was performed with 100 bp reads on an Illumina HiSeq2000. In the source study's methods: Raw data were processed with SOAPnuke, discarding reads with adapters, uncalled bases, mean Phred below 15, or no exact constant-primer or identifier match. High-quality paired reads were merged with COPE v1.2.5, and unique nucleotide sequences were defined as clonotypes. MiTCR v1.1 was used to align clonotypes to the IMGT TRBV, TRBD and TRBJ reference segments. Only V-J combinations with frequency above 0.0001, covering roughly 99% of repertoires, were analysed. The TCS score was defined as the ratio of F50 (clonal expansion) to E x V (chaos), calculated using BLOSUM62-based TCRdist between CDR3 peptides within each V-J. Welch's t-statistics and random forest reduced 514 V-J features to about 12, which were used in a naive Bayes classifier (R e1071). TCRdb ran its own pipeline on the public reads, namely fastp trimming at Q25 and MiXCR clone calling, and kept in-frame beta chains. Rows with one shared CDR3 protein collapse into an entry with the most common genes and DNA. These V and J calls are TCRdb output, not the study's own analysis. A total of around 620,000 distinct CDR3 sequences appear in this sample, 13% to 15% of them only once. More than 6% of the sample lies in the top ten.

V is trimmed back by 5 bases and J by 4 bases, and the junction contains 6 bases that no gene match accounts for. The germline V gene gives CDR1 as SGHTA and CDR2 as FQGNSA. The CDR3 measures 14 amino acids from cysteine to phenylalanine. Here the CDR3 DNA is all that survives: 42 bases in frame from base 1. General findings and caveats noted by the study authors: A 13 V-J signature model separated ophthalmopathy from stable hyperthyroidism, with nearly 90% sensitivity and 81.08% specificity in cross-validation and 80%/75% in testing. Blood samples also contained most of the expanded thyroid clonotypes (frequency above 0.001), which suggests that blood repertoires may reflect thyroid immune responses. No statistical method was used to set the sample size in advance, and investigators knew the group allocation. In validation, the model predicted progression to ophthalmopathy with just under 71% sensitivity and around 72% specificity, a median of roughly seven months before onset.

This clonotype was counted ten times or more. Its antigen remains unidentified. The sample holds no much larger clone one base away, and base qualities are not on file. Ophthalmopathy patients had moderately to severely active disease, with a Clinical Activity Score of 3 or more, a NOSPECS grade of 4 or more, and a disease duration of less than 3 months. Exclusion was applied to patients with uncontrolled infections, other autoimmune diseases, pregnancy or lactation. Diagnoses were based on clinical symptoms, serum thyroxine and TRAb, thyroid ultrasound and orbital computed tomography. PBMCs were isolated from more than 8 ml of fresh peripheral blood by Ficoll-Paque density gradient centrifugation. Trizol reagent was used to extract total RNA, and RNA quality was then checked on an Agilent 2100 Bioanalyzer.

This sequence was found in a woman aged 18 to 35 with Graves' ophthalmopathy. The sequence joins TRBV7-2 to TRBJ2-5, with 8 middle bases fitting TRBD2. Material: blood. The nucleotide sequence is TGTGCCAGCAGCCCGGGACTAGAGGTAGAGACCCAGTACTTC. It codes for CASSPGLEVETQYF.